This record concerns one TCR beta chain sequence. The record originates from a study of OX40 agonist ivuxolimab in advanced cancers. This CDR3 comprises 18 residues. TCRdb's copy holds only in-frame clones and misses some; the assay was immunoSEQ multiplex PCR. The data show around 80,000 clones, over 85% seen once. This rearrangement joins TRBV21-1 to TRBJ2-7; the table names TRBD2, a call not compared with the DNA. TRBV21-1 corresponds to a pseudogene. This TCR derives from an adult with an advanced solid tumor such as melanoma, head and neck, liver or kidney cancer. Source: CD4+ or CD8+ T cells sorted from blood, taken in a trial of the OX40 agonist ivuxolimab. The chain's CDR3 is CASSKACYISGSTYEQYF. CDR3 DNA: TGTGCCAGCAGCAAAGCTTGCTATATAAGCGGGTCAACCTACGAGCAGTACTTC.